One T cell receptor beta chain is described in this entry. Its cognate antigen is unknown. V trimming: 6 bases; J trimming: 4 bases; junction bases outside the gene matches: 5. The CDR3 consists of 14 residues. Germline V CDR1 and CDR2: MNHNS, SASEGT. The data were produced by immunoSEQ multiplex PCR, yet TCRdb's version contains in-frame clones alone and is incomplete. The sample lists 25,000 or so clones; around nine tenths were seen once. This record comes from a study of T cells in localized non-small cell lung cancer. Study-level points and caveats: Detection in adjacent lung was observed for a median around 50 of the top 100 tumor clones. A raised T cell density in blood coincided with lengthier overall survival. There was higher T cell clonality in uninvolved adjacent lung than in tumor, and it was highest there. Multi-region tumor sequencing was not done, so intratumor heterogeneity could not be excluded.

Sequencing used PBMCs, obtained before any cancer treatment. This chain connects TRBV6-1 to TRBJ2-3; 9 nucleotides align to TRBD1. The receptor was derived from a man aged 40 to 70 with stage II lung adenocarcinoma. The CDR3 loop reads CASSLDRGADTQYF. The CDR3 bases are TGTGCCAGCAGCCTGGACAGGGGAGCAGATACGCAGTATTTT.